Below are 14 T cell receptor beta chains sequenced from a single sample in a study of T cells expressing NK-cell markers. After re-calling the 5' RACE reads, TCRdb lists one entry per CDR3 protein, DNA absent. The sample features roughly 150,000 distinct CDR3 sequences, with approximately 17% in its top ten. The sequencing input was blood T cells: a sorted CD56 or NKG2C T cell subset, CD4+ or CD8+ T cells, or bulk PBMC T cells (not recorded which). The receptors originated from a woman between 18 and 70 years old in good health.

The chain uses TRBV12-3 or TRBV12-4 and TRBJ2-3; TCRdb's D call, TRBD2, is unchecked because there is no DNA. This CDR3 spans 18 amino acids. CDR3 sequence reads: CASSPGTSGGPSTDTQYF.

This rearrangement joins TRBV20-1 to TRBJ2-1; TCRdb designates TRBD2, a call that cannot be tested without DNA. Per germline, CDR1 DFQATT and CDR2 SNEGSKA (reference sequence). The CDR3 runs 19 residues. The CDR3 sequence is CSARPYRVVGLAGFNEQFF.

The chain employs TRBV3-1 and TRBJ2-4; TCRdb reports TRBD2, a call that lacks DNA to check it against. CDR1 LGHDT and CDR2 YNNKEL come from the germline V gene (reference sequence). The CDR3 covers 15 residues. The CDR3 loop is CASSLQRGGLNIQYF.

The genes are TRBV5-5 and TRBJ1-4. The CDR3 totals 15 residues. Germline V gene sequence: CDR1 SGHKS, CDR2 YYEKEE (reference sequence). The CDR3 protein is CASSLGIGANEKLFF.

The chain recombines TRBV28 with TRBJ2-7; the TCRdb call, TRBD1, lacks DNA for checking. CDR1 MDHEN and CDR2 SYDVKM come from the germline V gene. There are 16 residues in the CDR3. The chain's CDR3 is CASSLARDRGFYEQYF.

This chain joins TRBV20-1 and TRBJ1-4; TCRdb returns TRBD1, unconfirmable since there is no DNA. The CDR3 runs to 15 residues. The germline CDR1 and CDR2 sequences are DFQATT and SNEGSKA (reference sequence). The CDR3 reads CSATRQGVGGEKLFF.

The rearrangement joins TRBV7-7 to TRBJ2-3; TCRdb names TRBD1, which stays unverified in the absence of DNA. Per the germline V gene, CDR1 is SSHAT and CDR2 is FNYEAQ (reference sequence). The CDR3 length is 16 residues. The CDR3 is CASSLVAGEKADTQYF.

The gene calls are TRBV20-1 and TRBJ2-1. The germline V gene encodes CDR1 DFQATT and CDR2 SNEGSKA (reference sequence). The CDR3 covers 14 residues. The CDR3 here is CSARSLAGYNEQFF.

The CDR3 sequence is CASSFSLASDTQYF. V is TRBV12-3 or TRBV12-4 and J is TRBJ2-3. CDR3 length: 14 amino acids.

This sequence joins TRBV7-8 and TRBJ2-1; TCRdb indicates TRBD1, and absent DNA this call remains unverified. CDR1 and CDR2 from the germline V gene are SGHVS and FQNEAQ. There are 17 residues in the CDR3. This chain's CDR3 is CASSLGIGTGVRNEQFF.

The rearrangement links TRBV28 to TRBJ2-7; lacking DNA, the TRBD1 call made by TCRdb goes unchecked. The CDR3 has 13 amino acids. The germline CDR1 and CDR2 sequences are MDHEN and SYDVKM. CDR3 loop: CASSTGQGGEQYF.

The chain has TRBV7-8 and TRBJ2-2; TCRdb picks TRBD2, but there is no DNA to check that call. The CDR3 extends over 15 amino acids. CDR1 is SGHVS, CDR2 FQNEAQ, per germline. The CDR3 here is CASSRTSGAVGELFF.

This chain links TRBV29-1 with TRBJ1-3; TCRdb names TRBD1, which stays unverified in the absence of DNA. CDR3 length: 14 amino acids. Germline CDR1 is SQVTM and CDR2 is ANQGSEA. This CDR3 is CSVDPDSSGNTIYF.

The genes are TRBV7-9 and TRBJ2-1; TCRdb's D gene call, TRBD1, goes unchecked for lack of DNA. The length of the CDR3 is 16 residues. Per germline, CDR1 SEHNR and CDR2 FQNEAQ (reference sequence). CDR3 in amino acids: CASSTNGKSSYNEQFF. The full variable domain, completed using reference TRBV7-9 and TRBJ2-1, is DTGVSQNPRHKITKRGQNVTFRCDPISEHNRLYWYRQTLGQGPEFLTYFQNEAQLEKSRLLSDRFSAERPKGSFSTLEIQRTEQGDSAMYLCASSTNGKSSYNEQFFGPGTRLTVL.